This T cell receptor beta chain was obtained from a study of Graves' ophthalmopathy and Graves' hyperthyroidism. RNA transcripts were the template, and TCR beta CDR3 regions were amplified from them. HTBI-primed RT-PCR formed the first round, and a multiplex PCR formed the second. TCRdb called the multiplex PCR reads again in MiXCR, with one record for every CDR3 protein. This sample yields hundreds of thousands of distinct CDR3 sequences, of which under 50% are seen a single time; roughly 3% belongs to the top ten. The CDR3 is 14 amino acids. Trimming cost V 5 bases and J 2 bases, with 12 bases left between them. CDR1 and CDR2 (germline): SNHLY, FYNNEI. Many counts were recorded for this clonotype.

The chain is built from TRBV2 and TRBJ1-2; TRBD1 might be the D (6 bases). This TCR derives from an adult man with Graves' ophthalmopathy. Sequencing used peripheral blood. CDR3 amino acids: CASSPGAINYGYTF. Here the CDR3 DNA reads TGTGCCAGCAGTCCAGGGGCTATCAACTATGGCTACACCTTC. The whole variable domain, remainder taken from reference TRBV2 and TRBJ1-2, is EPEVTQTPSHQVTQMGQEVILRCVPISNHLYFYWYRQILGQKVEFLVSFYNNEISEKSEIFDDQFSVERPDGSNFTLKIRSTKLEDSAMYFCASSPGAINYGYTFGSGTRLTVV.